This T cell receptor beta chain stems from a study of vaccination effects on CD4 cells after COVID-19. Study context: Sample donation by two convalescent patients took place 16 days and one week before vaccination.

Libraries were prepared by immunoSEQ multiplex PCR; TCRdb keeps only in-frame clonotypes and omits some of them. This table has some 40,000 clones, over 60% appearing once. Study results and caveats: Pronounced clonal contraction occurred in clones induced by infection and by vaccine late after vaccination. Convalescent patients were scarce, and early post-infection timepoints were absent.

This clone was seen only a few times. The antigen is undetermined. Trimming removed 3 bases from V and 8 bases from J, with 11 bases in between. Germline lookup yields CDR1 SGHRS and CDR2 YFSETQ. The CDR3 contains 13 residues. Before any sequencing was done, the ViraFEST assay used viral peptide pools to expand antigen-specific CD4+ T cells. Subsequent to a culture period of roughly 11 days, CD4+ T cells were isolated. The person was diagnosed with PCR-confirmed SARS-CoV-2 infection between March and December 2020. This chain uses TRBV5-1 with TRBJ1-4, with D possibly matching TRBD1 (5 bases). The sequence was collected from a human donor who had a prior SARS-CoV-2 infection. The sample consisted of CD4+ T cells from PBMCs cultured with HCoV-NL63 spike peptides, taken before COVID-19 vaccination. CDR3 DNA sequence: TGCGCCAGCAGCTACGGGACTGGAGAAAAACTGTTTTTT. Protein product: CASSYGTGEKLFF.